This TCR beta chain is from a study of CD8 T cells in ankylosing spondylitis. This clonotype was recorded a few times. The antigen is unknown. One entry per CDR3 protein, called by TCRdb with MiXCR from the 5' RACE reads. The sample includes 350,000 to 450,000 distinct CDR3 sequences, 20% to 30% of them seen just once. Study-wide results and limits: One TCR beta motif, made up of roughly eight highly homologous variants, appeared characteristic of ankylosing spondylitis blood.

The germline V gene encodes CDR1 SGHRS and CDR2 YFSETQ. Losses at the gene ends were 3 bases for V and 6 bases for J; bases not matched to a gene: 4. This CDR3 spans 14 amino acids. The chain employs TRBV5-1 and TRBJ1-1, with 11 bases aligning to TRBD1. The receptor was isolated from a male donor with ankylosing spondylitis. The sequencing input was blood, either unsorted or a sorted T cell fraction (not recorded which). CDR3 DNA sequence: TGCGCCAGCAGCTATGCGGGACAGGGGGCTGAAGCTTTCTTT. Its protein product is CASSYAGQGAEAFF.